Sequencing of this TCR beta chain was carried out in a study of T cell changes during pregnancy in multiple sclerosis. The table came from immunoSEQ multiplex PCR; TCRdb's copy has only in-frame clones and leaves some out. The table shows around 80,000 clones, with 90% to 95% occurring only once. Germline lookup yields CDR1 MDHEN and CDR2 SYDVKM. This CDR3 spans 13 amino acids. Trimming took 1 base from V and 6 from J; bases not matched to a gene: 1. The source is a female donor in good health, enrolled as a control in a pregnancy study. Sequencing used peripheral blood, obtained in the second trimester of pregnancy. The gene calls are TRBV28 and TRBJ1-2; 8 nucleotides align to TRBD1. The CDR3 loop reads CASSLSGGDGYTF. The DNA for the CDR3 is TGTGCCAGCAGTTTATCAGGGGGCGATGGCTACACCTTC.